Shown below are 7 T cell receptor beta chains from a single sample sequenced in a study of T-cell reconstitution after alpha-beta-depleted transplantation in children. Unique molecular identifiers were used to barcode this TCRbeta library. TCRdb independently ran MiXCR on the PCR reads; one entry per CDR3 protein. This sample has over 100,000 distinct CDR3 sequences; 6% occur once, and the top ten carry around 5.6%. The sequencing used PBMCs, mostly from graft donor cells, collected 60 days after TCRalphabeta/CD19-depleted stem cell transplant. The receptors originated from a female patient between 2 and 15 years old who had a stem cell transplant for Fanconi anemia, so the T cells may come from the graft donor.

At least ten counts were recorded for this clonotype. The chain combines TRBV11-2 with TRBJ2-7; 10 bases map to TRBD1. The germline gives CDR1 SGHAT, CDR2 FQNNGV. The CDR3 totals 14 residues. Trimming removed 1 base from V and 3 bases from J; junction bases left unmatched: 0. CDR3 loop: CASSLGDRGYEQYF. The DNA of the CDR3 is TGTGCCAGCAGCTTAGGGGACAGGGGCTACGAGCAGTACTTC. Supplemented by reference TRBV11-2 and TRBJ2-7, the full variable domain reads EAGVAQSPRYKIIEKRQSVAFWCNPISGHATLYWYQQILGQGPKLLIQFQNNGVVDDSQLPKDRFSAERLKGVDSTLKIQPAKLEDSAVYLCASSLGDRGYEQYFGPGTRLTVT.

This clonotype appeared many times. This chain connects TRBV10-3 to TRBJ2-7; D may be TRBD1 (6 bases). CDR1 and CDR2 (germline): ENHRY, SYGVKD. The CDR3 is 13 amino acids. V was cut by 4 bases and J by 2 bases, with 9 bases left in between. This CDR3 reads CAISVTGTYEQYF. For the CDR3, the DNA is TGTGCCATCAGTGTTACAGGGACCTACGAGCAGTACTTC.

Many counts were recorded for this clonotype. This rearrangement joins TRBV20-1 to TRBJ2-7, with D perhaps TRBD1 (5 bases). This CDR3 contains 12 residues. The V and J ends lost 4 bases and 3 bases respectively, with 10 bases between them. Germline CDR1 and CDR2: DFQATT and SNEGSKA (reference sequence). In DNA form, the CDR3 reads TGCAGTGCTACGGACACCTTCTACGAGCAGTACTTC. It encodes CSATDTFYEQYF.

This clonotype was observed many times. The chain recombines TRBV11-1 with TRBJ2-2; 11 bases agree with TRBD2. The CDR3 has 18 residues. V dropped 5 bases and J dropped 1; count of bases not matched to a gene: 9. Germline CDR1 SGHAT, CDR2 FQDESV (reference sequence). The CDR3 sequence: CASSQILLAGVNTGELFF. Here the CDR3 DNA reads TGTGCCAGCAGCCAAATATTACTAGCGGGAGTGAACACCGGGGAGCTGTTTTTT. The full variable domain, completed using reference TRBV11-1 and TRBJ2-2, is EAEVAQSPRYKITEKSQAVAFWCDPISGHATLYWYRQILGQGPELLVQFQDESVVDDSQLPKDRFSAERLKGVDSTLKIQPAELGDSAMYLCASSQILLAGVNTGELFFGEGSRLTVL.

This clonotype was seen ten or more times. The chain recombines TRBV28 with TRBJ1-6; D unresolved. Germline V gene data show CDR1 as MDHEN and CDR2 as SYDVKM. V was shortened by 6 bases and J by 7 bases, with 10 bases between the two germline ends. This CDR3 comprises 13 residues. CDR3: CASSPIQNSPLHF. The CDR3 DNA is TGTGCCAGCAGCCCGATTCAAAATTCACCCCTCCACTTT.

This clonotype occurred many times. The chain links TRBV6-4 to TRBJ2-3, with 8 bases fitting TRBD2. From germline, CDR1 is MRHNA and CDR2 SNTAGT. This CDR3 contains 16 residues. J gave up 2 bases and V 6 bases, and 10 bases lay outside the gene matches. The chain's CDR3 is CASSPQTSAYTDTQYF. As DNA, the CDR3 is TGTGCCAGCAGCCCTCAGACTAGCGCTTACACAGATACGCAGTATTTT.

This clonotype was found a few times. CDR3 amino acids: CASSDPGASGNHEQFF. As DNA, the CDR3 is TGTGCCAGCAGCGACCCTGGGGCTAGCGGGAACCATGAGCAGTTCTTC. The rearrangement joins TRBV12-1 to TRBJ2-1; no DNA check was done on the table's D call, TRBD2. TRBV12-1 is deemed a pseudogene. The CDR3 has 16 residues.